A selection of T cell receptor beta chains follows, all from one sample in a study of blood T cell repertoires in COVID-19. TCRdb's table, derived via immunoSEQ multiplex PCR, lists solely in-frame clones and lacks some. The sample shows a few hundred thousand clones, 88% of them seen only once. Sample: peripheral blood. These receptors were taken from a human donor in a cohort sampled during active COVID-19. Each CDR3 is given with its conserved first and last residue. The D gene is left open where the match is weak. Some rows have no size entry. The others give once, few or many, or a class for an expanded clone.

size,V,D,J,DNA,CDR3
.,TRBV9,.,TRBJ1-2,TGTGCCAGCAGCGTAAATTCTGGACAGAGTCTTAGCCATGGCTACACCTTC,CASSVNSGQSLSHGYTF
.,TRBV2,.,TRBJ2-7,TGTGCCAGCATAGGGGTGACAAACACCTACGAGCAGTACTTC,CASIGVTNTYEQYF
.,TRBV11-3,TRBD2,TRBJ2-7,TGTGCCAGCAGCTTAAACCTAGCGGGAGACTACGAGCAGTACTTC,CASSLNLAGDYEQYF
.,TRBV7-9,.,TRBJ2-7,TGTGCCAGCAGCTTATCGGGGATCTCGAATGAGCAGTACTTC,CASSLSGISNEQYF
.,TRBV7-2,TRBD1,TRBJ1-3,TGTGCCAGCAGCTGGACCGGGACAGGATCTGGAAACACCATATATTTT,CASSWTGTGSGNTIYF
.,TRBV19,.,TRBJ1-1,TGTGCCAGTAGTATAAAGGGGAAGTATGCTGAAGCTTTCTTT,CASSIKGKYAEAFF
.,TRBV6-5,.,TRBJ2-7,TGTGCCACTAACATGGCGGGCGCAACCTACGAGCAGTACTTC,CATNMAGATYEQYF
.,TRBV4-1,.,TRBJ1-1,TGCGCCAGCAGCCAAGAACCCGGGAACACTGAAGCTTTCTTT,CASSQEPGNTEAFF
.,TRBV7-3,.,TRBJ1-1,TGTGCCAGCAGCTCCACAGGGCTGGCAACTGAAGCTTTCTTT,CASSSTGLATEAFF
many,TRBV29-1,.,TRBJ1-2,TGCAGCGTTGGGTTAGTCTATGGCTACACCTTC,CSVGLVYGYTF
.,TRBV4-1,TRBD2,TRBJ2-3,TGCGCCAGCGGAGCGGGAGGTACAGATACGCAGTATTTT,CASGAGGTDTQYF
.,TRBV7-2,.,TRBJ2-2,TGTGCCAGCAGCGACCTGACAGTTGCCGGGGAGCTGTTTTTT,CASSDLTVAGELFF
.,TRBV30,.,TRBJ2-7,TGTGCCTGGAGGAAGGTGTCCGGGACAATAATCTACGAGCAGTACTTC,CAWRKVSGTIIYEQYF
.,TRBV21-1,.,TRBJ1-1,TGTGCCAGCAGCAGTCACCAGGTTCATGCTTTCTTT,CASSSHQVHAFF
.,TRBV7-2,.,TRBJ1-6,TGTGCCAGCAGTAAACCCGGAGACGGTTCACCCCTCCACTTT,CASSKPGDGSPLHF
few,TRBV25-1,TRBD1,TRBJ1-1,TGTGCCAGCAGTGAATCAGGGACAGGCTATCTGAACACTGAAGCTTTCTTT,CASSESGTGYLNTEAFF
.,TRBV7-2,TRBD1,TRBJ2-7,TGTGCCAGCAGTTCGGGACAGGGGCCCTACGAGCAGTACTTC,CASSSGQGPYEQYF
.,TRBV6-5,TRBD1,TRBJ1-2,TGTGCCAGCAGTTACCGGGACAGCCTTGCTAACTATGGCTACACCTTC,CASSYRDSLANYGYTF
few,TRBV12-3/TRBV12-4,.,TRBJ1-1,TGTGCCAGCAGCGAACGCTATAACACTGAAGCTTTCTTT,CASSERYNTEAFF
.,TRBV4-1,TRBD1,TRBJ2-7,TGCGCCAGCAGACCCGGGACAGGGGGCGCGTACGAGCAGTACTTC,CASRPGTGGAYEQYF
.,TRBV7-9,.,TRBJ1-5,TGTGCCAGCAGCCGAGGACAGTTCAATCAGCCCCAGCATTTT,CASSRGQFNQPQHF
.,TRBV30,.,TRBJ1-1,TGTGCCTGGAGTGTTCTAAGGTCGCAGGTTCACTTAGAGAACACTGAAGCTTTCTTT,CAWSVLRSQVHLENTEAFF
.,TRBV5-1,TRBD2,TRBJ2-5,TGCGCCAGCAGCTTGGGTGTAGGACTAGCACTACAAGAGACCCAGTACTTC,CASSLGVGLALQETQYF
.,TRBV7-2,TRBD1,TRBJ1-1,TGTGCCAGCAGCCCAGGGGGAGACACCTCATCCGGGCGAACTGAAGCTTTCTTT,CASSPGGDTSSGRTEAFF
.,TRBV25-1,.,TRBJ2-2,TGTGCCAGCAGCCTCGGGACACCTTTCACCGGGGAGCTGTTTTTT,CASSLGTPFTGELFF
.,TRBV5-4,.,TRBJ1-2,TGTGCCAGCAGCTTGGTCTTTGAAGGGGATGGCTACACCTTC,CASSLVFEGDGYTF
.,TRBV11-2,TRBD1,TRBJ1-3,TGTGCCAGCAGCCAAACAGGGGCCCCTAACACCATATATTTT,CASSQTGAPNTIYF
.,TRBV11-2,.,TRBJ1-2,TGTGCCAGCAGCTTAGCCCGGACGGGGTTTAACTATGGCTACACCTTC,CASSLARTGFNYGYTF
.,TRBV19,.,TRBJ2-7,TGTGCCAGTAGCCCTGAGCTTGGTGCCTACGAGCAGTACTTC,CASSPELGAYEQYF
once,TRBV27,TRBD1,TRBJ2-7,TGTGCCAGCAGTGGCGACAGGGGTCCCTACGAGCAGTACTTC,CASSGDRGPYEQYF
.,TRBV5-6,TRBD2,TRBJ2-7,TGTGCCAGCAGCCGATATACGACTAGCGGGAGTCCCGAGCAGTACTTC,CASSRYTTSGSPEQYF
.,TRBV7-9,.,TRBJ2-7,TGTGCCAGCATGACAGGTTCCCCTACTGGCGAGCAGTACTTC,CASMTGSPTGEQYF
once,TRBV3-1/TRBV3-2,TRBD1,TRBJ2-7,TGTGCCAGCAGCCAAGTGACAGGGACACACGAGCAGTACTTC,CASSQVTGTHEQYF
once,TRBV2,.,TRBJ1-4,TGTGCCAGCAAGACAGTTCGTAATGAAAAACTGTTTTTT,CASKTVRNEKLFF
.,TRBV15,TRBD1,TRBJ1-2,TGTGCCACCAGCAGTGGAGACAGGGCCCACGGCTACACCTTC,CATSSGDRAHGYTF
.,TRBV6-2/TRBV6-3,TRBD1,TRBJ1-1,TGTGCCAGCAGTTACTCCGGGACAGGGGCTGAAGCTTTCTTT,CASSYSGTGAEAFF
once,TRBV7-9,TRBD1,TRBJ1-4,TGTGCCAGCAGCATGGGGACAGGAGAAACTAATGAAAAACTGTTTTTT,CASSMGTGETNEKLFF
.,TRBV19,.,TRBJ2-7,TGTGCCAGTAGTATTAGCGACAGGACCTACGAGCAGTACTTC,CASSISDRTYEQYF
few,TRBV12-5,.,TRBJ2-7,TGTGCTAGTGGTTTTGGCGGATCTAACTCCTACGAGCAGTACTTC,CASGFGGSNSYEQYF